This T cell receptor (beta chain) is drawn from a study of T-cell memory formation after mild COVID-19. Notes on the study in general: Contracting CD4+ clones sat mainly in CM and EM; CD8+ in EMRA.

Constant-segment-primed 5'RACE gave TCR alpha and TCR beta cDNA libraries with sample barcodes and UMIs. TCRdb passed the 5' RACE reads through MiXCR, listing each CDR3 protein once. The profile shows around 150,000 distinct CDR3 sequences, about 28% of them singletons. Germline lookup yields CDR1 SQVTM and CDR2 ANQGSEA. V lost 7 bases, J lost 5 bases, and 7 bases stayed unmatched. This CDR3 has 12 residues. With respect to this clonotype: The antigen is undetermined.

The chain joins TRBV29-1 to TRBJ1-1; 7 bases map to TRBD1. The source is an adult woman who had mild COVID-19 (a few samples of this study predate the infection). Cell type and time point are not known. Sequences were obtained from PBMCs or a T cell subset sorted from them (not recorded which). The CDR3 protein is CSARNRGTEAFF. The CDR3, as DNA: TGCAGCGCCAGAAACAGGGGAACTGAAGCTTTCTTT.